This T cell receptor beta chain was recorded in a study of T cell changes during pregnancy in multiple sclerosis. Some clones are missing from TCRdb's copy, which holds only in-frame ones; the method was immunoSEQ multiplex PCR. The sample holds about 38,000 clones, 80% to 95% seen once. This TCR was recovered from a female donor with multiple sclerosis, enrolled in a pregnancy study. The material sequenced was CD8+ T cells from peripheral blood mononuclear cells, taken after pregnancy.

In DNA, the CDR3 is TGTGCCAGCAGTTGGGGACAGAACACTGAAGCTTTCTTT. Translated: CASSWGQNTEAFF. This rearrangement joins TRBV27 to TRBJ1-1; maybe TRBD1 (6 bases). This CDR3 is built from 13 residues. From germline, CDR1 is MNHEY and CDR2 SMNVEV (reference sequence). Trimming removed 4 bases at V and 1 base at J, with 7 bases between.